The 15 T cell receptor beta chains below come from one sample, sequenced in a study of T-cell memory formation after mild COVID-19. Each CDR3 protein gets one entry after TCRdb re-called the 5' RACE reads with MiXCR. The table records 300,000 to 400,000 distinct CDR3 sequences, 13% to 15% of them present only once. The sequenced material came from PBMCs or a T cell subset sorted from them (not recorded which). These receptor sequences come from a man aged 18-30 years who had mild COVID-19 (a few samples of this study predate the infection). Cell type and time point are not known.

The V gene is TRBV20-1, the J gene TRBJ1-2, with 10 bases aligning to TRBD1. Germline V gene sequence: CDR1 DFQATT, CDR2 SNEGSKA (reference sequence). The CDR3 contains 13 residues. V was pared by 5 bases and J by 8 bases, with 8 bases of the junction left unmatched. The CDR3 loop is CSARDRGGSGYTF. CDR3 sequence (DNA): TGCAGTGCTCGGGACAGGGGCGGTTCCGGCTACACCTTC.

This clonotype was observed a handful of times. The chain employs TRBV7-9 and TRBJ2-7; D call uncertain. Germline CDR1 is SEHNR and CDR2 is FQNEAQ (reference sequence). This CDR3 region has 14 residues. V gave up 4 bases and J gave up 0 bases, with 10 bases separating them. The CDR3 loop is CASSSPLSSYEQYV. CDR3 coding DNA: TGTGCCAGCAGCTCACCACTTAGCTCCTACGAGCAGTACGTC.

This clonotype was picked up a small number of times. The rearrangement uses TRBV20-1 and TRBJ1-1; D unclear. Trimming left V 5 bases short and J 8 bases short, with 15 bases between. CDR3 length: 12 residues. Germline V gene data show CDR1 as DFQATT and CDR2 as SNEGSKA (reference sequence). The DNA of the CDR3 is TGCAGTGCTCGCGACCCCGGGGTGGAAGCTTTCTTT. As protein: CSARDPGVEAFF.

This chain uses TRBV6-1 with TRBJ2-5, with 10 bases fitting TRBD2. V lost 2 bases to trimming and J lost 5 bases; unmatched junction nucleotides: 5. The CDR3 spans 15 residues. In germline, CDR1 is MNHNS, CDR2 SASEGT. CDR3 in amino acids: CASSEQRGGVETQYF. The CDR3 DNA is TGTGCCAGCAGTGAACAGCGGGGGGGCGTCGAGACCCAGTACTTC.

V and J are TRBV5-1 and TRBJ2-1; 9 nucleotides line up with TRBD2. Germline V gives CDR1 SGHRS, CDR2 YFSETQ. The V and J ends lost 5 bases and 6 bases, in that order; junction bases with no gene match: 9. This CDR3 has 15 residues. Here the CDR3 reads CASSRAGGTTNEQFF. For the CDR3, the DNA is TGCGCCAGCAGTCGCGCGGGGGGGACCACCAATGAGCAGTTCTTC.

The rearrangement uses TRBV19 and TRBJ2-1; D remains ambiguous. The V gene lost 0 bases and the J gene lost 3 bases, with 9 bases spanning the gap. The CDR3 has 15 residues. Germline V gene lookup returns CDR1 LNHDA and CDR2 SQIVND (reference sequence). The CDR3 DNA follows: TGTGCCAGTAGTATAGATAGGCAGGACTACAATGAGCAGTTCTTC. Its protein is CASSIDRQDYNEQFF.

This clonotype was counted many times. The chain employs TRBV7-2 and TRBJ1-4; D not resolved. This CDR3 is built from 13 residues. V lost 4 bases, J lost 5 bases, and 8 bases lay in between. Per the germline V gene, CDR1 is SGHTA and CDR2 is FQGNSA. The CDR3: CASSSMGNEKLFF. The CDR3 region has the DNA TGTGCCAGCAGCTCGATGGGAAATGAAAAACTGTTTTTT.

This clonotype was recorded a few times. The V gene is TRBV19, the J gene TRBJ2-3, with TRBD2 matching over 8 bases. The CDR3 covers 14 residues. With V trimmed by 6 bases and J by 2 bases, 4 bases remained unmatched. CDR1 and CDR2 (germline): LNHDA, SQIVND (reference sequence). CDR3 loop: CASRERGLTDTQYF. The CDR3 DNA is TGTGCCAGTAGGGAGCGGGGGCTCACAGATACGCAGTATTTT. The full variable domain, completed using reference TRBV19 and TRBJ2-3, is DGGITQSPKYLFRKEGQNVTLSCEQNLNHDAMYWYRQDPGQGLRLIYYSQIVNDFQKGDIAEGYSVSREKKESFPLTVTSAQKNPTAFYLCASRERGLTDTQYFGPGTRLTVL.

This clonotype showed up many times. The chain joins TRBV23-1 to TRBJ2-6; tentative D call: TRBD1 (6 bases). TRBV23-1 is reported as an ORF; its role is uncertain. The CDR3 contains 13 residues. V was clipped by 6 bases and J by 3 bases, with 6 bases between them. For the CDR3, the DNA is TGCGCCAGCAGACAGGGTGGGGCCAACGTCCTGACTTTC. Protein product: CASRQGGANVLTF.

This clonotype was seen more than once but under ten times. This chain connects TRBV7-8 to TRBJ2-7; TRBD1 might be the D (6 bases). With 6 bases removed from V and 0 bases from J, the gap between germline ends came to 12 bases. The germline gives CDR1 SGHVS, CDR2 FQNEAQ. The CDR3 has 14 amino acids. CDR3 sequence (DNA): TGTGCCAGCAGAGACCAACAGGGCTCCTACGAGCAGTACTTC. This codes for CASRDQQGSYEQYF.

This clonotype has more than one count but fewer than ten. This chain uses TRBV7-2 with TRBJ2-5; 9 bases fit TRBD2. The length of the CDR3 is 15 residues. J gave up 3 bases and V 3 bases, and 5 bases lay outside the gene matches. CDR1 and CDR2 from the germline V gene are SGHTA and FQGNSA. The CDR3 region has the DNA TGTGCCAGCAGCTTTTTGACTAGCGGAAAAGAGACCCAGTACTTC. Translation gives CASSFLTSGKETQYF.

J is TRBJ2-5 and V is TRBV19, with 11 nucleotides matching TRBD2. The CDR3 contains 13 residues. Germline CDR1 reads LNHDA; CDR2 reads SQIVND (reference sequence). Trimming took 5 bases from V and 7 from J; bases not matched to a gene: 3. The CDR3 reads CASSSGLAGTQYF. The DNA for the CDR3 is TGTGCCAGTAGTTCTGGACTAGCGGGGACCCAGTACTTC.

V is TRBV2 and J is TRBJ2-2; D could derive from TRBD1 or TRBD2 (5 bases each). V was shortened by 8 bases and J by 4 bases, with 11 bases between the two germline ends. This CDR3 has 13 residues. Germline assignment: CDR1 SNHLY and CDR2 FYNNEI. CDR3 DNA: TGTGCCAGCGGGGGAGATTCCACCGGGGAGCTGTTTTTT. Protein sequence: CASGGDSTGELFF.

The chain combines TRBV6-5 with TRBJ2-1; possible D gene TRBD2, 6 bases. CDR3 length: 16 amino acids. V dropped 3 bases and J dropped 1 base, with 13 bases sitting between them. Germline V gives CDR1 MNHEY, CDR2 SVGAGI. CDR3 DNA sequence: TGTGCCAGCAGTTATGGACAAGGGACTTCCTACAATGAGCAGTTCTTC. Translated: CASSYGQGTSYNEQFF.

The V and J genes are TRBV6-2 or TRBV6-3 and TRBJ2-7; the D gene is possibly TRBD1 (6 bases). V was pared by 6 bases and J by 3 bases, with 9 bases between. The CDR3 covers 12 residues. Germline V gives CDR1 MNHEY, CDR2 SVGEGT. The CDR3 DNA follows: TGTGCCAGCAGCCGGGACAACTACGAGCAGTACTTC. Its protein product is CASSRDNYEQYF.